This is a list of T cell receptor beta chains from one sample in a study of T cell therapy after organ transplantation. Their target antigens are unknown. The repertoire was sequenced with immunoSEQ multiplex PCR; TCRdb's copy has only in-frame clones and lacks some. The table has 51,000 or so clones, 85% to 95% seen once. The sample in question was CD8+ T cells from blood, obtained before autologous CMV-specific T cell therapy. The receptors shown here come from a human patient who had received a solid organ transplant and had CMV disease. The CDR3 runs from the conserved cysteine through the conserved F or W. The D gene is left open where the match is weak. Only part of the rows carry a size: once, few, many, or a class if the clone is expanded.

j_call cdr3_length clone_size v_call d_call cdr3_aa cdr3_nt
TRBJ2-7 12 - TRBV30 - CACYRAHYEQYF TGTGCCTGCTACCGGGCCCACTACGAGCAGTACTTC
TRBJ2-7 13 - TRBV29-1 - CSVEPTGGYEQYF TGCAGCGTGGAACCGACAGGAGGCTACGAGCAGTACTTC
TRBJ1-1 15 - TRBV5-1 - CASSLEGPLNTEAFF TGCGCCAGCAGCTTGGAGGGGCCGCTGAACACTGAAGCTTTCTTT
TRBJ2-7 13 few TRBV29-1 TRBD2 CSVEAGGGYEQYF TGCAGCGTTGAGGCCGGGGGGGGCTACGAGCAGTACTTC
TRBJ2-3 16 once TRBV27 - CASSLSARARVDTQYF TGTGCCAGCAGTTTATCAGCCCGGGCCAGAGTAGATACGCAGTATTTT
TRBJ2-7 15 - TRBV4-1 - CASSQAVGGLYEQYF TGCGCCAGCAGCCAAGCCGTTGGGGGGCTGTACGAGCAGTACTTC
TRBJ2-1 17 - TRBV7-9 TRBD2 CASSSPRTSGRAGKQFF TGTGCCAGCAGCTCCCCCCGGACTAGCGGGAGGGCCGGTAAGCAGTTCTTC
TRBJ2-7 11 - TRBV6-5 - CASTGGHEQYF TGTGCCAGCACCGGAGGGCACGAGCAGTACTTC
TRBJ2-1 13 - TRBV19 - CASTLGFQGEQFF TGTGCCAGTACCCTGGGGTTTCAGGGTGAGCAGTTCTTC
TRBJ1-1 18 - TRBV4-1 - CASSQVRGLFTGNTEAFF TGCGCCAGCAGCCAAGTACGGGGGCTGTTTACTGGTAACACTGAAGCTTTCTTT
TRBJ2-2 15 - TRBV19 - CASSIGGQNTGELFF TGTGCCAGTAGTATTGGGGGACAGAACACCGGGGAGCTGTTTTTT
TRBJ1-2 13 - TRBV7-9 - CASSLSGVYGYTF TGTGCCAGCAGCTTATCAGGTGTCTATGGCTACACCTTC
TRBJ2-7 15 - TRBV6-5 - CASTYQPGNSYEQYF TGTGCCAGCACCTATCAGCCGGGAAACTCCTACGAGCAGTACTTC
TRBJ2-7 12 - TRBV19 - CASSSIGYEQYF TGTGCCAGTAGTAGTATCGGGTACGAGCAGTACTTC
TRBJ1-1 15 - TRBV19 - CASSISDYMGTEAFF TGTGCCAGTAGTATTAGTGATTATATGGGCACTGAAGCTTTCTTT
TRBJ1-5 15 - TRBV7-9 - CASSFRGGANQPQHF TGTGCCAGCAGCTTTCGAGGGGGTGCAAATCAGCCCCAGCATTTT